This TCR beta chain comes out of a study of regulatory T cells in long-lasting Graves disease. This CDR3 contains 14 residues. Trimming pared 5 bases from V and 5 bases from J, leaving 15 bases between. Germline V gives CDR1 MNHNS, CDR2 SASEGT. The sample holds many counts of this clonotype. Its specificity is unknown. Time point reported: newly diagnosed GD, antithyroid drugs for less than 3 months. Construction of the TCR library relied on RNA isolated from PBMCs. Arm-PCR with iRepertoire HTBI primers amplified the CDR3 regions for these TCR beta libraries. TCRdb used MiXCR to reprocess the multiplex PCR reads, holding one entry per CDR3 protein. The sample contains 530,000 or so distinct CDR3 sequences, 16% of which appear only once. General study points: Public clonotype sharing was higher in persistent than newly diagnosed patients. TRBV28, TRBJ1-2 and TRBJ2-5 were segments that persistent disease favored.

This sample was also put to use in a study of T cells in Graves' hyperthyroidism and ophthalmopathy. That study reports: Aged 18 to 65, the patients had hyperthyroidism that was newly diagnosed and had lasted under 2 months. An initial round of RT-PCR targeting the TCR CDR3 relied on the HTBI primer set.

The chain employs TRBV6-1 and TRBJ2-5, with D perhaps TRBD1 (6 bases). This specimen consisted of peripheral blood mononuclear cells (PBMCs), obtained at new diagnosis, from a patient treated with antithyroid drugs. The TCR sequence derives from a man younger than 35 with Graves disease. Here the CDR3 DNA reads TGTGCCAGCAGTCCCTCAGGGGTATGGGAGACCCAGTACTTC. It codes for CASSPSGVWETQYF.